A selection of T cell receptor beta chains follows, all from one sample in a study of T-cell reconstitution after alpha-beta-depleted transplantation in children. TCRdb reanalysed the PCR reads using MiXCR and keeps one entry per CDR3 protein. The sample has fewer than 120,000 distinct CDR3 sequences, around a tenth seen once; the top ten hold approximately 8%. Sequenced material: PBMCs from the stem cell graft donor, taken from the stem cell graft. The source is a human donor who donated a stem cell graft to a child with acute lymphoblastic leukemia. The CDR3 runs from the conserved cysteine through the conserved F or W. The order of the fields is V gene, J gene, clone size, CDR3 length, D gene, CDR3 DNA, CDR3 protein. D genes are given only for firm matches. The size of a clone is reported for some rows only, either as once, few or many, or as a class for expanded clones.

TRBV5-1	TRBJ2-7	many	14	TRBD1	TGCGCCAGCAGCTTCCCCGGGACAGTTTACGAGCAGTACTTC	CASSFPGTVYEQYF
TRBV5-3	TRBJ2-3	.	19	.	TGTGCCAGAAGCGCGGGGACGTGGAGGAGCGACACTAGCACAGATACGCAGTATTTT	CARSAGTWRSDTSTDTQYF
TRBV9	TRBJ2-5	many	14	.	TGTGCCAGCAGCGTAACTAGTTTCCAAGAGACCCAGTACTTC	CASSVTSFQETQYF
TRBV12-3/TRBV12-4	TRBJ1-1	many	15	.	TGTGCCAGCAGCTTCTTACAGGGCCCCCAAACTGAAGCTTTCTTT	CASSFLQGPQTEAFF
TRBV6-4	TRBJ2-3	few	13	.	TGTGCCAGCAGTGACTCGATCATAGATACGCAGTATTTT	CASSDSIIDTQYF
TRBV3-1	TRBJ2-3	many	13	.	TGTGCCAGCAGCCAAGTAGGGGGCCGGGGGGAGTATTTT	CASSQVGGRGEYF
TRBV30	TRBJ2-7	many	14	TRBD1	TGTGCCTGGAATAGTGGACAGGGGAACTACGAGCAGTACTTC	CAWNSGQGNYEQYF
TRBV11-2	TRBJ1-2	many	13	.	TGTGCCAGCAGCTTCGACAGAGAGTATGGCTACACCTTC	CASSFDREYGYTF
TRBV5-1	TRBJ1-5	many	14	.	TGCGCCAGCAGCTTGGGTGCAATCGACCAGCCCCAGCATTTT	CASSLGAIDQPQHF
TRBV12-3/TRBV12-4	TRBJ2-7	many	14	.	TGTGCCAGCGGCCTAAACCGGGGCCCCTACGAGCAGTACTTC	CASGLNRGPYEQYF
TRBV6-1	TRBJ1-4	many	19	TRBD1	TGTGCCAGCAGGCCCGGATGGCAGGGGGTGGTTACAACTAATGAAAAACTGTTTTTT	CASRPGWQGVVTTNEKLFF
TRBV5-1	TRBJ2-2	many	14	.	TGCGCCAGCAGCGCTGGACAGCACACCGGGGAGCTGTTTTTT	CASSAGQHTGELFF
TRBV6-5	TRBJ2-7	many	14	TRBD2	TGTGCCAGCAGTTACAGCGGGGGTCCTCCCGAGCAGTACTTC	CASSYSGGPPEQYF
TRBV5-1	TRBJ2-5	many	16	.	TGCGCCAGCAGGCGGAGGGGGACGGGAACTCAAGAGACCCAGTACTTC	CASRRRGTGTQETQYF
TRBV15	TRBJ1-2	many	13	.	TGTGCCACAGTGCAAGGGGCTAACTATGGCTACACCTTC	CATVQGANYGYTF
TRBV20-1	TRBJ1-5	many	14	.	TGCAGTGCTCATACAGGGAGGGTGAATCAGCCCCAGCATTTT	CSAHTGRVNQPQHF
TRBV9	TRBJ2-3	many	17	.	TGTGCCAGCAGCGTAGAGGGCGGGAAATTTAGCACAGATACGCAGTATTTT	CASSVEGGKFSTDTQYF
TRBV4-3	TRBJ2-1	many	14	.	TGCGCCAGCAGCCAAGCCCTCCTCATCAATGAGCAGTTCTTC	CASSQALLINEQFF
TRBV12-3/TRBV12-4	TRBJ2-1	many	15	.	TGTGCCAGCAGCTTAGACCGCGGACTGATCAATGAGCAGTTCTTC	CASSLDRGLINEQFF
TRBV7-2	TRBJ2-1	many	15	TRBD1	TGTGCCAGCAGCTTCCGGGACAGGATCTACAATGAGCAGTTCTTC	CASSFRDRIYNEQFF
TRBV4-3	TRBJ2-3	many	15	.	TGCGCCAGCAGCCAAGCTACAGCGGCTACAGATACGCAGTATTTT	CASSQATAATDTQYF
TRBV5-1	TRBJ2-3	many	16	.	TGCGCCAGCAGCAACGAGGGGGTTAGGACCGAAGATACGCAGTATTTT	CASSNEGVRTEDTQYF
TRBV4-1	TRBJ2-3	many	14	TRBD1	TGCGCCAGCAGCCTCGGACAGGCAAAAGATACGCAGTATTTT	CASSLGQAKDTQYF
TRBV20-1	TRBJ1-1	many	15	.	TGCAGTGCCGTGTCCCGTAGTGCCAGGAACACTGAAGCTTTCTTT	CSAVSRSARNTEAFF
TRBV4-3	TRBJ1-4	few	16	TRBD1	TGCGCCAGCAGCCAAGATTACCCCGACAGGGCCGAAAAACTGTTTTTT	CASSQDYPDRAEKLFF
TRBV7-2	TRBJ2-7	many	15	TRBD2	TGTGCCAGCAGCTTGGATGCTAGCGGGGGCTACGAGCAGTATTTC	CASSLDASGGYEQYF
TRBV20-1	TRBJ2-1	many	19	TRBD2	TGCAGTGCTAGAGCGGGGGGGTTGACTCGCGGGTTTCCCTACAATGAGCAGTTCTTC	CSARAGGLTRGFPYNEQFF
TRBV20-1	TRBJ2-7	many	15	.	TGCAGTGCTAGAGGTAAAGGGCTCAACTCCTACGAGCAGTACTTC	CSARGKGLNSYEQYF
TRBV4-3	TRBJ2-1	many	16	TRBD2	TGCGCCAGCAGCATAGGCGGGGGGACCTATCGCAATGAGCAGTTCTTC	CASSIGGGTYRNEQFF
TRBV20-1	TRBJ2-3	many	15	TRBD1	TGCAGTGCTCCTCCCGCGGACAGGGGGACAGATACGCAGTATTTT	CSAPPADRGTDTQYF
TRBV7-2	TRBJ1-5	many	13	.	TGTGCCAGCAGCTTAGAAAGGGCCCAGCCCCAGCATTTT	CASSLERAQPQHF